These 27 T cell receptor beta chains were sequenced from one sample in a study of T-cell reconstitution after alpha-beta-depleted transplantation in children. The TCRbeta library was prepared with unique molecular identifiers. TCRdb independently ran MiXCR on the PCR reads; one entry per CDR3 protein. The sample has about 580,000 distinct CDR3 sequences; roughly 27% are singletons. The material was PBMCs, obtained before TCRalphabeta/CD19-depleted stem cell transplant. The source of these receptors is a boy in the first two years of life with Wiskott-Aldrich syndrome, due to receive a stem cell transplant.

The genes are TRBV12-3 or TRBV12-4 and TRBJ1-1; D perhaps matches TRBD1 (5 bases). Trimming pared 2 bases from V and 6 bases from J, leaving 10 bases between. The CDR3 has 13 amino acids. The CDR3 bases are TGTGCCAGCAGTTTAATATCGGGGGCTGAAGCTTTCTTT. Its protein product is CASSLISGAEAFF.

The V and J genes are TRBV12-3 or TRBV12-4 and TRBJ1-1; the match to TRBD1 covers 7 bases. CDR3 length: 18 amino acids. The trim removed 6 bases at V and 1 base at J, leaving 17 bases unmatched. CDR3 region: CASSRLDRPLRGNTEAFF. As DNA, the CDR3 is TGTGCCAGCAGCCGCCTGGACAGGCCTTTACGGGGGAACACTGAAGCTTTCTTT.

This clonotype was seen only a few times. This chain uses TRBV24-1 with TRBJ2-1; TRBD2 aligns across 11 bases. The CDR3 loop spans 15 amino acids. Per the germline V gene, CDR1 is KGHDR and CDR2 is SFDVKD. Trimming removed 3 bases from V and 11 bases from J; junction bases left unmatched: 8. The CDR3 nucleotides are TGTGCCACCAGTGATCCGAGGACTAGCGGGCAGAAGCAGTTCTTC. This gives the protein CATSDPRTSGQKQFF.

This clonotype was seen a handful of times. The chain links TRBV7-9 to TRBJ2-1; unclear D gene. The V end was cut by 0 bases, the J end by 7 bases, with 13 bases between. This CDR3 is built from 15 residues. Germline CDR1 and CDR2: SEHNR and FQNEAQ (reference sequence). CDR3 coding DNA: TGTGCCAGCAGCTTAGCGTTAACAGAAAAAAATGAGCAGTTCTTC. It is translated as CASSLALTEKNEQFF.

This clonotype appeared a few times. CDR3 sequence reads: CSASGASYNEKLFF. The CDR3 region has the DNA TGCAGTGCTAGTGGTGCCAGCTACAATGAAAAACTGTTTTTT. The gene calls are TRBV20-1 and TRBJ1-4; D remains ambiguous. CDR3 length equals 14 residues. Germline lookup yields CDR1 DFQATT and CDR2 SNEGSKA (reference sequence). Trimming shortened V by 3 bases and J by 5 bases, and 13 bases separated the two germline ends.

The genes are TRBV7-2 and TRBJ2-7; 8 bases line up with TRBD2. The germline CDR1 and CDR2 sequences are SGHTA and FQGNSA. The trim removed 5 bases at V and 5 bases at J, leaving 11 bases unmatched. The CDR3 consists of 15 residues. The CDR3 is CASSQHAGLANEQYF. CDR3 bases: TGTGCCAGCAGCCAACACGCCGGACTAGCCAACGAGCAGTACTTC.

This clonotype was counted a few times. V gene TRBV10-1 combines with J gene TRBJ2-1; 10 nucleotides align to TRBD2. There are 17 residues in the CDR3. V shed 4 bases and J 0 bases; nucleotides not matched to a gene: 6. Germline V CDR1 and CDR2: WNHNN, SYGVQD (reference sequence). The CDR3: CASSGSSGRPSYNEQFF. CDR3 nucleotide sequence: TGCGCCAGCAGTGGATCTAGCGGGAGACCCTCCTACAATGAGCAGTTCTTC.

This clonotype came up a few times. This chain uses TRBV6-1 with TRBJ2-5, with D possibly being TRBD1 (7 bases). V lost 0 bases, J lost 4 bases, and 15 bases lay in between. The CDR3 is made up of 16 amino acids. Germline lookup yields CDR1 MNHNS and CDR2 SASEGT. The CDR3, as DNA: TGTGCCAGCAGTGAAGCGTGGGCAGGGGGGATAGAGACCCAGTACTTC. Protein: CASSEAWAGGIETQYF.

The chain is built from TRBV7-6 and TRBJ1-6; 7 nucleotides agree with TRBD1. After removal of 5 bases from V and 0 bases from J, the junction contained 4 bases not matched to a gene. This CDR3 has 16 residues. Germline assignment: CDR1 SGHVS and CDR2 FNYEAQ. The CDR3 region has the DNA TGTGCCAGCAGCGCGACAGGGAGCTCCTATAATTCACCCCTCCACTTT. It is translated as CASSATGSSYNSPLHF.

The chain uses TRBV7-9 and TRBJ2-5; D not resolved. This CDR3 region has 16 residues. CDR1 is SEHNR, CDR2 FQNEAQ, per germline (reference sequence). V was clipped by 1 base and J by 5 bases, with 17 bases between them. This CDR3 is CASSLGTHHLKETQYF. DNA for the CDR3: TGTGCCAGCAGCTTAGGGACCCACCATTTGAAGGAGACCCAGTACTTC.

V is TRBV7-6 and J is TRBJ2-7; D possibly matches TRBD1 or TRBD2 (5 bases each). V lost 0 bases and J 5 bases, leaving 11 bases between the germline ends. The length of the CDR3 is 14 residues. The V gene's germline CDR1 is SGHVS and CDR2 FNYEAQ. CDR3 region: CASSLAGRDHEQYF. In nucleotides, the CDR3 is TGTGCCAGCAGCTTAGCTGGCAGGGACCACGAGCAGTACTTC.

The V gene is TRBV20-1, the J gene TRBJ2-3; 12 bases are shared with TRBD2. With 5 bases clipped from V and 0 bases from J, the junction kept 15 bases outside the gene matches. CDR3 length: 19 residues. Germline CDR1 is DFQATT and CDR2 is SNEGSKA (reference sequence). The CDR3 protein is CSAQGLAGVKETSTDTQYF. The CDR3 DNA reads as TGCAGTGCTCAGGGACTAGCGGGCGTTAAGGAGACTAGCACAGATACGCAGTATTTT.

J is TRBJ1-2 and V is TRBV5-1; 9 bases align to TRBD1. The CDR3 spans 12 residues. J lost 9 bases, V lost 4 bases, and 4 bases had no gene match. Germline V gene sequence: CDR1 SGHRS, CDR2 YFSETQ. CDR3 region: CASSRDRASYTF. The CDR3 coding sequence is TGCGCCAGCAGCAGGGACAGGGCTAGCTACACCTTC.

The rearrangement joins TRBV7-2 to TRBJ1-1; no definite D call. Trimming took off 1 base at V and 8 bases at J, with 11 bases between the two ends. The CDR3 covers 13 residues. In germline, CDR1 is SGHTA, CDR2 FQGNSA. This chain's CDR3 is CASSLGPHSEAFF. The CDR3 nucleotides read TGTGCCAGCAGCTTAGGCCCCCACTCAGAAGCTTTCTTT.

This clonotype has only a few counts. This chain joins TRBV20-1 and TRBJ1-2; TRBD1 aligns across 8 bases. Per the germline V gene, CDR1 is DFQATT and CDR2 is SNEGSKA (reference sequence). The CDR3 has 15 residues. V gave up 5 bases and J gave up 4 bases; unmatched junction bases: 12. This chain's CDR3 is CSAPFTGTGFYGYTF. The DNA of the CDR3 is TGCAGTGCTCCCTTCACCGGGACAGGCTTCTATGGCTACACCTTC.

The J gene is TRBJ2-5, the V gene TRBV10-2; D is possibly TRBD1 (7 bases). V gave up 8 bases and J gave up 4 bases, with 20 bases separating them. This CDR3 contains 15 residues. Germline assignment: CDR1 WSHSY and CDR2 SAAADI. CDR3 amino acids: CASDGPTGRGETQYF. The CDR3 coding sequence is TGCGCCAGCGATGGGCCGACAGGGCGGGGAGAGACCCAGTACTTC.

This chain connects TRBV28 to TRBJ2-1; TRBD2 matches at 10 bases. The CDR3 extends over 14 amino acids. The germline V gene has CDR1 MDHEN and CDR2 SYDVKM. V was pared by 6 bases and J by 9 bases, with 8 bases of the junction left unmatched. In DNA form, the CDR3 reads TGTGCCAGCAGAGCTAGCGGGAGCTCCGGTGAGCAGTTCTTC. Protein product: CASRASGSSGEQFF.

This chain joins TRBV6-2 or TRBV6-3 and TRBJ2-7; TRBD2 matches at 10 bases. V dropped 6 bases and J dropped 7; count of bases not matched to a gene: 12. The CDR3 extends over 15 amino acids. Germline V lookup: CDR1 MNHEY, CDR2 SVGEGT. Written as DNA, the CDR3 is TGTGCCAGCAGCCTTAGCGGGAGGATTGCGAGTGAGCAGTACTTC. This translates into CASSLSGRIASEQYF.

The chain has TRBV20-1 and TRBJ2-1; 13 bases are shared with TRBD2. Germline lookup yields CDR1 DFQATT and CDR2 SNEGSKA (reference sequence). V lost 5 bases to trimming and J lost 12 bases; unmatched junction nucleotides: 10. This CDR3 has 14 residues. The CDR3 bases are TGCAGTGCTCGAACCTGGACTAGCGGGAGAGGGCAGTTCTTC. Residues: CSARTWTSGRGQFF.

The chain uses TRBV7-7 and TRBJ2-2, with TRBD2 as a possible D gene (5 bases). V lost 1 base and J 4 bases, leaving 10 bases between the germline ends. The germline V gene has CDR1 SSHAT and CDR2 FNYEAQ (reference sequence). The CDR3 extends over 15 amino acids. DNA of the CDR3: TGTGCCAGCAGCTTAGGACGGGGATTCACCGGGGAGCTGTTTTTT. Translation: CASSLGRGFTGELFF.

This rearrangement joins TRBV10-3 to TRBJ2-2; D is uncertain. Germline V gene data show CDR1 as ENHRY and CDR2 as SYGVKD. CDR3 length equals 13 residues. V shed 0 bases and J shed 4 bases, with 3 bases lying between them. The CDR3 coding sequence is TGTGCCATCAGTGAGTCGAGCACCGGGGAGCTGTTTTTT. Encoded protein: CAISESSTGELFF.

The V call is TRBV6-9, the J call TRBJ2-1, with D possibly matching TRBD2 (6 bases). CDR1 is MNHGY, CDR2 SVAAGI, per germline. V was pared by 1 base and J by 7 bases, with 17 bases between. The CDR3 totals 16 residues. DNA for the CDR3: TGTGCCAGCAGTTATTTTCCTAGCGTCTGTTGTAATGAGCAGTTCTTC. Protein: CASSYFPSVCCNEQFF.

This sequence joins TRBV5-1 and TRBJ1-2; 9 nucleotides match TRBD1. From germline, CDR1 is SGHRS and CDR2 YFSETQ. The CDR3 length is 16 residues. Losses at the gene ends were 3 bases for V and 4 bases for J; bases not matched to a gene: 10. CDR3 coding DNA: TGCGCCAGCAGCTACGGGACAGGGAAGGGTCCCTATGGCTACACCTTC. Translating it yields CASSYGTGKGPYGYTF.

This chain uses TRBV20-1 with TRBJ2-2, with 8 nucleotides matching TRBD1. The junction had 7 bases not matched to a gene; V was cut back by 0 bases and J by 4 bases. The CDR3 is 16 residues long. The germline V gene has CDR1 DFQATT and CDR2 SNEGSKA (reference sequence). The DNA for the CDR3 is TGCAGTGCTAGAGATCAGGGGGCAATGGTCACCGGGGAGCTGTTTTTT. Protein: CSARDQGAMVTGELFF.

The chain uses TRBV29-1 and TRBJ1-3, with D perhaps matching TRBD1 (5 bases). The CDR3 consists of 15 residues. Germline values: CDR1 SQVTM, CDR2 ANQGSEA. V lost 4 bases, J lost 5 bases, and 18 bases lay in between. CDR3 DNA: TGCAGCGTTGGGGACGGATTACTTACTCGAAACACCATATATTTT. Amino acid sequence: CSVGDGLLTRNTIYF.

CDR3 sequence: CASSLDGRGAPLHF. CDR3 in DNA: TGTGCCAGCAGCTTAGATGGCCGGGGGGCACCCCTCCACTTT. The genes are TRBV7-9 and TRBJ1-6, with D perhaps TRBD1 (5 bases). CDR1 is SEHNR and CDR2 is FQNEAQ in the germline V gene (reference sequence). V lost 1 base to trimming and J lost 11 bases, with 12 bases between them. This CDR3 is 14 amino acids long.

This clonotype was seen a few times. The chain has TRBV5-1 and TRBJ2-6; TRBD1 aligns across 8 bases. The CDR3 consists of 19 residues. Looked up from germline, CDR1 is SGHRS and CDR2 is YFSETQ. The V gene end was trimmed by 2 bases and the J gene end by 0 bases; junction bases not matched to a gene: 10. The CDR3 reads CASSFPGTGKDSGANVLTF. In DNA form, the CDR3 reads TGCGCCAGCAGCTTTCCCGGGACAGGAAAAGACTCTGGGGCCAACGTCCTGACTTTC.